These T cell receptor beta chains were read from a single sample in a study of control samples from healthy donors and cancer patients. Some clones are missing from TCRdb's copy, which holds only in-frame ones; the method was immunoSEQ multiplex PCR. This sample has about 120,000 clones; around nine tenths occur once, and the top ten carry under 2.5%. Material: blood. These receptors originate from a woman aged 70-85 years in good health. The conserved cysteine and the conserved F or W are not part of the CDR3 here. The order of the fields is V gene, CDR3 protein.

TRBV18 ASSPTRGVRQETQY
TRBV7-2 ASSLVEGMDQPQH
TRBV5-4 ASSSTWGDTEAF
TRBV9 ASSVQGDANTGELF
TRBV27 ASRSRAYNSPLH
TRBV7-2 ASSYRGQGAGYEQY
TRBV5-4 ASSFPGQGSYEQY
TRBV7-9 ASSSTGTGEAYT
TRBV4-1 ASSQDAGSLFSGNTIY
TRBV6-1 ASSEDWGATEAF
TRBV7-2 ASSKGLAGTSSTGELF
TRBV7-3 ASSLEWGAEAF
TRBV4-2 ASSPNAGTGDQPQH
TRBV6-6 ASSYLTGGREQY
TRBV6-5 AGGSQGGPYNEQF
TRBV27 ASSPHGQPTGSYNSPLH
TRBV27 ASSSGQGDGTEAF
TRBV9 ASSWGQGKLQRGYT
TRBV6-2/TRBV6-3 ASSYGSADTEAF
TRBV18 ASSPPSGRTEAF
TRBV11-2 ASSLVPGPYEQY
TRBV10-3 AITPSQRGDDTQY
TRBV9 ASSDIAGPRGNGYT
TRBV7-2 ASSFLLGALKLKLF
TRBV7-9 ASSDPAWEHSGYT
TRBV29-1 SVRTGDSGEAF
TRBV4-1 ASSPRGQGSSYNEQF
TRBV3-1/TRBV3-2 ASSQGGYEQY
TRBV19 ASSIDDEVSNQPQH
TRBV5-1 ASSLVGGEYSGELF
TRBV6-6 ASSLKARTGAEKLF
TRBV4-3 ASSQEGGLYEKLF
TRBV10-3 AISDQDTEAF
TRBV11-3 ASSSTGSGNTIY
TRBV18 ASSPAPVREDAYEQY
TRBV19 ASSIGTGRGYGYT
TRBV27 ASSLGLSRTGSYEQY
TRBV11-2 ASSFGETQY
TRBV19 ASSIGGRTGWNTIY
TRBV7-2 ASSARVNYGYT